One sample yielded the 9 T cell receptor beta chains listed below, sequenced in a study of blood T cell repertoires in COVID-19. Generated by immunoSEQ multiplex PCR, the TCRdb table keeps only in-frame clones and is missing some. The sample lists approximately 130,000 clones; 82% were seen once. Sequencing was done on a sample of peripheral blood. The source is a human donor in a cohort sampled during active COVID-19.

This chain connects TRBV25-1 to TRBJ1-1; D remains unclear. Germline V gene data show CDR1 as MGHDK and CDR2 as SYGVNS. The CDR3 spans 13 residues. V shed 4 bases and J shed 4 bases, with 10 bases lying between them. CDR3 amino acids: CASSGRVITEAFF. As DNA, the CDR3 is TGTGCCAGCAGTGGACGGGTCATCACTGAAGCTTTCTTT. Drawing the rest from reference TRBV25-1 and TRBJ1-1, the complete variable domain is EADIYQTPRYLVIGTGKKITLECSQTMGHDKMYWYQQDPGMELHLIHYSYGVNSTEKGDLSSESTVSRIRTEHFPLTLESARPSHTSQYLCASSGRVITEAFFGQGTRLTVV.

This clone was counted only a few times. The gene calls are TRBV19 and TRBJ1-5; 12 bases match TRBD1. This CDR3 region has 16 residues. Germline V gene data show CDR1 as LNHDA and CDR2 as SQIVND (reference sequence). Unmatched junction bases numbered 8, after V lost 5 bases and J lost 6 bases. CDR3 sequence: CASSPRDRGQGQPQHF. The CDR3 DNA sequence: TGTGCCAGTAGTCCGAGGGACAGGGGGCAAGGTCAGCCCCAGCATTTT.

This clone showed up just once. The V call is TRBV20-1, the J call TRBJ2-1; TRBD1 matches at 12 bases. The CDR3 is 17 amino acids. With V trimmed by 3 bases and J by 4 bases, 10 bases remained unmatched. Germline V gives CDR1 DFQATT, CDR2 SNEGSKA (reference sequence). The CDR3 loop reads CSASGPGQGAGYNEQFF. In DNA form, the CDR3 reads TGCAGTGCTAGTGGCCCGGGACAGGGGGCTGGTTACAATGAGCAGTTCTTC.

The chain couples TRBV19 to TRBJ2-1; 9 bases map to TRBD2. This CDR3 contains 15 residues. Trimming at V came to 7 bases and at J to 2 bases, leaving 6 bases not matched to a gene. CDR1 and CDR2 from the germline V gene are LNHDA and SQIVND (reference sequence). CDR3 in DNA: TGTGCCAGTACCAAGCGGGGGGCCACCTACAATGAGCAGTTCTTC. It is translated as CASTKRGATYNEQFF.

The chain couples TRBV2 to TRBJ2-5; a weak D match, TRBD2 (6 bases). The CDR3 consists of 15 residues. Germline V CDR1 and CDR2: SNHLY, FYNNEI. Between the trimmed V and J ends, which lost 6 bases and 4 bases, there was a span of 18 bases. CDR3 DNA: TGTGCCAGCAGCCCCGGGGGACCAATGGCAGAGACCCAGTACTTC. Protein sequence: CASSPGGPMAETQYF.

With respect to this clone: This sample includes further DNA sequences coding for the same CDR3. The chain uses TRBV18 and TRBJ2-5; D not certain. The CDR3 totals 12 residues. CDR1 is KGHSH and CDR2 is LQKENI in the germline V gene. Between the trimmed V and J ends, which lost 4 bases and 0 bases, there was a span of 3 bases. This CDR3 reads CASSLYQETQYF. CDR3 bases: TGTGCCAGCTCACTATACCAAGAGACCCAGTACTTC.

J is TRBJ1-1 and V is TRBV5-4, with D possibly TRBD1 on 5 matching bases. Trimming cost V 0 bases and J 8 bases, with 17 bases left between them. Per the germline V gene, CDR1 is SGHNT and CDR2 is YYREEE (reference sequence). The CDR3 length is 15 residues. This chain's CDR3 is CASSLAWSSGAEAFF. Here the CDR3 DNA reads TGTGCCAGCAGCTTGGCCTGGAGCTCTGGGGCCGAAGCTTTCTTT.

Here the CDR3 reads CASSLENRGQETQYF. In DNA form, the CDR3 reads TGCGCCAGCAGCTTGGAAAACAGGGGGCAAGAGACCCAGTACTTC. The chain uses TRBV5-1 and TRBJ2-5, with 8 bases matching TRBD1. J gave up 2 bases and V 0 bases, and 3 bases lay outside the gene matches. CDR3 length: 15 amino acids. The germline CDR1 and CDR2 sequences are SGHRS and YFSETQ.

This chain joins TRBV24-1 and TRBJ2-5, with 10 nucleotides matching TRBD1. The germline gives CDR1 KGHDR, CDR2 SFDVKD. This CDR3 has 14 residues. The trim removed 7 bases at V and 5 bases at J, leaving 6 bases unmatched. The CDR3 nucleotides are TGTGCCACCAGGCGACAGGGGGCGAGGGAGACCCAGTACTTC. Translated: CATRRQGARETQYF.